Below, 31 T cell receptor beta chains from the same sample are listed, as sequenced in a study of T cell repertoires in cytomegalovirus infection. A single record per CDR3 protein comes from TCRdb applying MiXCR to the reads. This sample has around 750,000 distinct CDR3 sequences, with about 33% found just once. Their antigens remain unidentified. The starting material was cultured CD8+ T cells from PBMCs, obtained from culture after CMV antigen stimulation. The receptors derive from a human donor in good health (CMV status not recorded). Some clones in this sample may be carry-over from other donors' samples.

The chain links TRBV7-4 to TRBJ1-2; D is unresolved. V lost 1 base to trimming and J lost 7 bases, with 13 bases between them. The germline CDR1 and CDR2 sequences are SGHVT and SQSDAQ. The CDR3 extends over 14 amino acids. This chain's CDR3 is CASSLGRGGGGYTF. The DNA for the CDR3 is TGTGCCAGCAGCTTAGGTAGAGGTGGTGGTGGCTACACCTTC.

This clonotype came up a few times. The V call is TRBV18, the J call TRBJ1-1; TRBD1 might be the D (5 bases). The CDR3 extends over 17 amino acids. The V gene's germline CDR1 is KGHSH and CDR2 LQKENI. The V end lost 0 bases, the J end lost 0 bases, and 14 bases lay between the germline ends. Written as DNA, the CDR3 is TGTGCCAGCTCACCACCAGTCGGGGCCCGAATGAACACTGAAGCTTTCTTT. Its protein is CASSPPVGARMNTEAFF. Complete variable domain (other parts from reference TRBV18 and TRBJ1-1): NAGVMQNPRHLVRRRGQEARLRCSPMKGHSHVYWYRQLPEEGLKFMVYLQKENIIDESGMPKERFSAEFPKEGPSILRIQQVVRGDSAAYFCASSPPVGARMNTEAFFGQGTRLTVV.

V gene TRBV7-9 combines with J gene TRBJ2-1, with D maybe TRBD2 (6 bases). The CDR3 has 15 amino acids. V lost 5 bases, J lost 0 bases, and 11 bases lay in between. In germline, CDR1 is SEHNR, CDR2 FQNEAQ (reference sequence). The CDR3 is CASSLLATSYNEQFF. The CDR3 DNA reads TGTGCCAGCAGCCTACTAGCCACCTCCTACAATGAGCAGTTCTTC.

This clonotype has only a few counts. The gene calls are TRBV7-9 and TRBJ1-4; TRBD1 is a possible D gene (6 bases). CDR1 and CDR2 (germline): SEHNR, FQNEAQ (reference sequence). The CDR3 has 12 residues. V lost 8 bases, J lost 7 bases, and 11 bases lay in between. The CDR3 bases are TGTGCCAGCGGGGGGGCGAGTGAAAAACTGTTTTTT. Translating it yields CASGGASEKLFF.

This clonotype was counted between two and nine times. The chain has TRBV23-1 and TRBJ1-4; no reliable D call. TRBV23-1 counts as an open reading frame of uncertain function. The length of the CDR3 is 12 residues. The V gene lost 4 bases and the J gene lost 11 bases, with 11 bases spanning the gap. The CDR3 sequence is CASSPRTIKLFF. DNA for the CDR3: TGCGCCAGCAGTCCCCGAACCATTAAACTGTTTTTT.

This clonotype showed up many times. J is TRBJ2-7 and V is TRBV7-2; no definite D call. The CDR3 runs 13 residues. Deletions cut 5 bases from V and 2 bases from J, with 10 bases between. Germline CDR1 reads SGHTA; CDR2 reads FQGNSA. CDR3 coding DNA: TGTGCCAGCAGCCCCCACAGCGCCTACGAGCAGTACGTC. This sequence encodes CASSPHSAYEQYV.

This clonotype showed up many times. The chain has TRBV7-9 and TRBJ1-1; D is undetermined. Trimming took off 2 bases at V and 0 bases at J, with 4 bases between the two ends. CDR1 and CDR2 from the germline V gene are SEHNR and FQNEAQ (reference sequence). There are 13 residues in the CDR3. The CDR3 DNA follows: TGTGCCAGCAGCTTAATTTTGAACACTGAAGCTTTCTTT. It codes for CASSLILNTEAFF.

Many counts were recorded for this clonotype. The CDR3 here is CASSGWTGANTEAFF. The CDR3 bases are TGTGCCAGCAGCGGATGGACAGGGGCGAACACTGAAGCTTTCTTT. The genes are TRBV7-9 and TRBJ1-1; TRBD1 aligns across 9 bases. V shed 5 bases and J 1 base; nucleotides not matched to a gene: 5. CDR1 SEHNR and CDR2 FQNEAQ come from the germline V gene (reference sequence). The CDR3 covers 15 residues.

The chain uses TRBV4-3 and TRBJ1-4; D uncertain. Trimming left V 0 bases short and J 8 bases short, with 19 bases between. Germline CDR1 is LGHNA and CDR2 is YSLEER. The CDR3 runs to 17 residues. The CDR3 region is CASSQDGVRVLGEKLFF. In DNA, the CDR3 is TGCGCCAGCAGCCAAGACGGGGTGAGGGTGCTAGGCGAAAAACTGTTTTTT.

The V gene is TRBV4-3, the J gene TRBJ1-1; 7 positions agree with TRBD1. This CDR3 contains 19 residues. The V gene's germline CDR1 is LGHNA and CDR2 YSLEER. J was trimmed by 0 bases and V by 0 bases; bases with no gene match: 13. The CDR3 is CASSQDLGGQYEVNTEAFF. CDR3 nucleotide sequence: TGCGCCAGCAGCCAAGATCTCGGGGGACAGTACGAAGTGAACACTGAAGCTTTCTTT.

This clonotype was seen ten or more times. This rearrangement joins TRBV6-2 or TRBV6-3 to TRBJ2-2, with TRBD1 as a possible D gene (5 bases). In germline, CDR1 is MNHEY, CDR2 SVGEGT. Trimming removed 5 bases from V and 3 bases from J, with 16 bases in between. The CDR3 totals 16 residues. CDR3 DNA sequence: TGTGCCAGCAGTCAATACCCAGGGATGTACACCGGGGAGCTGTTTTTT. Its protein product is CASSQYPGMYTGELFF.

Only a few counts were recorded for this clonotype. The V and J genes are TRBV6-6 and TRBJ1-2; no reliable D call. The CDR3 has 13 residues. The V and J ends lost 7 bases and 0 bases respectively, with 9 bases between them. Germline V gene data show CDR1 as MNHNY and CDR2 as SVGAGI (reference sequence). The CDR3 DNA reads TGTGCCAGCACTCGTGGGGCTAACTATGGCTACACCTTC. Amino acid sequence: CASTRGANYGYTF.

This clonotype has a handful of counts. As DNA, the CDR3 is TGTGCCAGCAGCTTAGCGGGAGGCCGGAGCTCTGGAAACACCATATATTTT. Translating gives CASSLAGGRSSGNTIYF. The chain employs TRBV7-8 and TRBJ1-3; D uncertain. The CDR3 extends over 17 amino acids. With 0 bases removed from V and 0 bases from J, the gap between germline ends came to 12 bases. Germline V gives CDR1 SGHVS, CDR2 FQNEAQ.

The V gene is TRBV4-1, the J gene TRBJ1-1; D is unclear. Trimming removed 1 base at V and 1 base at J, with 10 bases between. The CDR3 runs to 15 residues. Germline V gives CDR1 MGHRA, CDR2 YSYEKL. The CDR3 bases are TGCGCCAGCAGCCAAGCCCCCGCGGCGAACACTGAAGCTTTCTTT. Residues: CASSQAPAANTEAFF.

This chain links TRBV6-8 with TRBJ2-6; 7 bases line up with TRBD1. The trim removed 9 bases at V and 5 bases at J, leaving 13 bases unmatched. The CDR3 length is 16 residues. CDR1 and CDR2 (germline): MNHGY, SAAAGT. Here the CDR3 reads CASSRDSAFRANVLTF. The CDR3 DNA is TGTGCCAGTAGCCGGGACAGTGCCTTTAGGGCCAACGTCCTGACTTTC.

This clonotype was counted a few times. The rearrangement uses TRBV4-1 and TRBJ2-1; D unresolved. The CDR3 covers 13 residues. In germline, CDR1 is MGHRA, CDR2 YSYEKL. Trimming stripped 1 base from V and 8 bases from J, with 9 bases between. For the CDR3, the DNA is TGCGCCAGCAGCCAAGTAGGCAAAGATGAGCAGTTCTTC. Its protein is CASSQVGKDEQFF.

The chain uses TRBV2 and TRBJ2-5; D is unclear. V lost 7 bases to trimming and J lost 2 bases, with 5 bases between them. This CDR3 spans 11 amino acids. Per germline, CDR1 SNHLY and CDR2 FYNNEI. The CDR3 here is CASIGQETQYF. The CDR3 DNA reads as TGTGCCAGCATAGGGCAAGAGACCCAGTACTTC.

The chain carries TRBV7-3 and TRBJ2-5; 8 bases agree with TRBD2. The CDR3 runs 14 residues. Germline V gene lookup returns CDR1 SGHTA and CDR2 FQGTGA. V lost 5 bases and J lost 5; bases outside the gene matches: 7. CDR3 sequence reads: CASSLGGAFETQYF. The CDR3 DNA follows: TGTGCCAGCAGCCTCGGGGGGGCCTTTGAGACCCAGTACTTC. Full variable domain (outside the CDR3, taken from reference TRBV7-3 and TRBJ2-5): GAGVSQTPSNKVTEKGKYVELRCDPISGHTALYWYRQSLGQGPEFLIYFQGTGAADDSGLPNDRFFAVRPEGSVSTLKIQRTERGDSAVYLCASSLGGAFETQYFGPGTRLLVL.

This clonotype has a handful of counts. The chain is built from TRBV11-3 and TRBJ2-2, with TRBD2 matching 7 bases. Germline CDR1 reads SGHNT; CDR2 reads YENEEA. J was trimmed by 4 bases and V by 5 bases; bases with no gene match: 7. CDR3 size: 15 residues. The CDR3 DNA reads TGTGCCAGCAGCCGGGGGAGGGGAATCACCGGGGAGCTGTTTTTT. Protein: CASSRGRGITGELFF.

This clonotype was detected ten times or more. The gene calls are TRBV7-2 and TRBJ2-1, with D hard to call. Trimming left V 1 base short and J 6 bases short, with 7 bases between. CDR3 length equals 13 residues. The germline CDR1 and CDR2 sequences are SGHTA and FQGNSA. CDR3: CASSLGMINEQFF. CDR3 nucleotides: TGTGCCAGCAGCTTAGGGATGATCAATGAGCAGTTCTTC.

On this clonotype: A read error may produce the germline difference seen at one junction end. V and J are TRBV15 and TRBJ1-1; D not certain. From germline, CDR1 is LNHNV and CDR2 YYDKDF (reference sequence). CDR3 length: 12 amino acids. The CDR3 protein is CATSRENPEAFF. CDR3 bases: TGTGCCACCAGCAGAGAGAACCCTGAAGCTTTCTTT.

The genes are TRBV12-3 or TRBV12-4 and TRBJ2-1, with TRBD2 identical over 11 bases. With 4 bases clipped from V and 5 bases from J, the junction kept 16 bases outside the gene matches. The CDR3 runs 19 residues. The CDR3 loop is CASSSRGFSGGARDNEQFF. CDR3 DNA: TGTGCCAGCAGTTCCCGGGGATTTAGCGGGGGGGCTAGGGACAATGAGCAGTTCTTC.

This clonotype was detected ten times or more. CDR3 amino acids: CASNARGLGTDTQYF. CDR3 coding DNA: TGTGCCAGCAATGCGAGGGGGCTAGGCACAGATACGCAGTATTTT. This chain links TRBV6-5 with TRBJ2-3, with TRBD1 matching 7 bases. Trimming took 7 bases from V and 1 from J; bases not matched to a gene: 8. The CDR3 loop spans 15 amino acids. Germline loops: CDR1 MNHEY, CDR2 SVGAGI.

This clonotype was counted only a few times. The chain uses TRBV15 and TRBJ2-5; TRBD1 might be the D (6 bases). V dropped 1 base and J dropped 5 bases, with 14 bases sitting between them. Germline CDR1 and CDR2: LNHNV and YYDKDF (reference sequence). There are 15 residues in the CDR3. The CDR3 DNA sequence: TGTGCCACCAGCAGAGTGGGGGCGCTAACGGAGACCCAGTACTTC. It specifies CATSRVGALTETQYF.

About this clonotype itself: A junction end diverges from the germline sequence, so it may reflect a read error. J is TRBJ2-1 and V is TRBV2; the D gene is possibly TRBD1 (6 bases). The CDR3 is 8 residues long. The V gene's germline CDR1 is SNHLY and CDR2 FYNNEI. CDR3 sequence reads: CASPRQEF. DNA of the CDR3: TGTGCCAGTCCCAGACAGGAATTC.

This clonotype was seen a few times. The rearrangement joins TRBV5-6 to TRBJ1-2, with 7 positions matching TRBD1. This CDR3 spans 14 amino acids. From germline, CDR1 is SGHDT and CDR2 YYEEEE. Trimming took 4 bases from V and 8 from J; bases not matched to a gene: 11. The CDR3 DNA sequence: TGTGCCAGCAGCGGTGACAGGGCCCGGCGGGGCTACACCTTC. Amino acid sequence: CASSGDRARRGYTF.

The chain uses TRBV7-9 and TRBJ2-5, with 9 bases identical to TRBD2. The V segment lost 5 bases and the J segment 2 bases; nucleotides outside the gene matches: 6. The CDR3 length is 15 residues. Germline V lookup: CDR1 SEHNR, CDR2 FQNEAQ (reference sequence). The CDR3 loop is CASSPPLAGQETQYF. CDR3 sequence (DNA): TGTGCCAGCAGCCCCCCCCTAGCGGGACAAGAGACCCAGTACTTC.

This rearrangement joins TRBV10-3 to TRBJ2-4; a weak D match, TRBD2 (6 bases). In germline, CDR1 is ENHRY, CDR2 SYGVKD. The CDR3 sequence is 16 residues long. Trimming shortened V by 4 bases and J by 7 bases, and 20 bases separated the two germline ends. CDR3 protein: CAISVGHGGGVNIQYF. For the CDR3, the DNA is TGTGCCATCAGTGTGGGCCATGGGGGAGGCGTTAACATTCAGTACTTC.

CDR3 amino acids: CASSGTSGGPQDTQYF. The CDR3 nucleotides are TGTGCCAGCAGCGGGACTAGCGGGGGCCCACAAGATACGCAGTATTTT. This rearrangement joins TRBV11-2 to TRBJ2-3, with TRBD2 matching 14 bases. The germline CDR1 and CDR2 sequences are SGHAT and FQNNGV. J gave up 5 bases and V 5 bases, and 6 bases lay outside the gene matches. This CDR3 comprises 16 residues. The entire variable domain, with the rest obtained from reference TRBV11-2 and TRBJ2-3, is as follows: EAGVAQSPRYKIIEKRQSVAFWCNPISGHATLYWYQQILGQGPKLLIQFQNNGVVDDSQLPKDRFSAERLKGVDSTLKIQPAKLEDSAVYLCASSGTSGGPQDTQYFGPGTRLTVL.

The rearrangement links TRBV7-6 to TRBJ1-1; D is possibly TRBD1 (5 bases). CDR3 length equals 15 residues. Germline V CDR1 and CDR2: SGHVS, FNYEAQ. V was pared by 0 bases and J by 4 bases, with 12 bases between. CDR3 nucleotide sequence: TGTGCCAGCAGCTTAGCGCCCTCGGGGACCACTGAAGCTTTCTTT. It specifies CASSLAPSGTTEAFF.

The chain has TRBV6-5 and TRBJ2-1; no firm D call. Germline CDR1 MNHEY, CDR2 SVGAGI. V was trimmed by 2 bases and J by 4 bases, leaving 12 bases between them. The CDR3 covers 15 residues. CDR3 coding DNA: TGTGCCAGCAGTTACCACCCAGGCAAATACAATGAGCAGTTCTTC. Its protein is CASSYHPGKYNEQFF.